This T cell receptor (beta chain) was retrieved from a study of shared clonotypes between healthy human individuals. General study results and limits: Around 5% of naive CD4 clonotypes were common to several donors.

The CDR3 length is 15 residues. Germline CDR1 and CDR2: MDHEN and SYDVKM. V lost 10 bases to trimming and J lost 7 bases; unmatched junction nucleotides: 14. The sample holds a few counts of this clone. Its cognate antigen is unknown. From CD4+ cells came CD45RA+ naive and CD45RA-negative memory subsets. Clones were read by immunoSEQ multiplex PCR, and TCRdb kept only the in-frame ones, dropping some. The sample lists 1.5 million to 1.9 million clones, 95% to 99% seen once, with about 0.45% in the top ten. This clonotype was sampled from a young man in good health. The rearrangement links TRBV28 to TRBJ1-5; 9 positions match TRBD1. Input material: naive CD4+ T cells sorted from blood. Regarding subset: CD45RA+ positively selected. The CDR3 nucleotides read TGTGCCATCAGAGGGACAGGGAGGCCCCAACAGCCCCAGCATTTT. Its protein is CAIRGTGRPQQPQHF.